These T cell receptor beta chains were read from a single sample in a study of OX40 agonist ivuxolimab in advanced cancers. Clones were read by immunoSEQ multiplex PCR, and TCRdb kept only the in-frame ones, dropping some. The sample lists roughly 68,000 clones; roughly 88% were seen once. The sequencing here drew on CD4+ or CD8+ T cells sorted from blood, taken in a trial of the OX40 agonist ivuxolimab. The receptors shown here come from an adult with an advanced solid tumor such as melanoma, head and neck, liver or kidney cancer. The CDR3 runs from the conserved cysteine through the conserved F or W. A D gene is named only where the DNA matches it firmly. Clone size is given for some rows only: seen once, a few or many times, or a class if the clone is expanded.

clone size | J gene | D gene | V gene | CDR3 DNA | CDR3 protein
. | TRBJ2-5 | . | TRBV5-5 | TGTGCCAGCAGCTTGTCTCCCGGCCCCGGGGGGACCCAGTACTTC | CASSLSPGPGGTQYF
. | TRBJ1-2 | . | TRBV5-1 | TGCGCCAGCAGCCCCCAAACCGATACCCCTCGCTACACCTTC | CASSPQTDTPRYTF
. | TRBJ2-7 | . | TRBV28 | TGTGCCACCGACTTTTTAGGGGGTGGCGAGCAGTACTTC | CATDFLGGGEQYF
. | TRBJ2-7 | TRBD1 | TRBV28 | TGTGCCAGCAGTTCCTTGGGGCAGGGGGTGCCCTACGAGCAGTACTTC | CASSSLGQGVPYEQYF
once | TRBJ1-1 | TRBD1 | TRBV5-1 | TGCGCCAGCAGCGCAGGGACAGGGGATCGAACTGAAGCTTTCTTT | CASSAGTGDRTEAFF
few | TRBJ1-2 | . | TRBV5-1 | TGCGCCAGCAGCTTGGGCAGTTCCGCTAACTATGGCTACACCTTC | CASSLGSSANYGYTF
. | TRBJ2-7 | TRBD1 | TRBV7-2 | TGTGCCAGCAAAGGACAGGGAGCTTCGGGGGAGCAGTACTTC | CASKGQGASGEQYF
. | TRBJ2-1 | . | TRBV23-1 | TGCGCCAGCGGCGGGACTTCTAAGAATGAGCAGTTCTTC | CASGGTSKNEQFF
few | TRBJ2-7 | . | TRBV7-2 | TGTGCCAGCAGCCCCTCGTACTACGAGCAGTACTTC | CASSPSYYEQYF
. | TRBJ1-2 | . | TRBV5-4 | TGTGCGACATCCTCGACGCGAAGCAATGGCTACACCTTC | CATSSTRSNGYTF
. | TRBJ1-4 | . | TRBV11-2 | TGTGCCAGCAGCTTAGAGGTGGCTGGAAAACTGTTTTTT | CASSLEVAGKLFF
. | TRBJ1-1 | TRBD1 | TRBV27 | TGTGCCAGCAGTTTATTGTGGGTGACGGGGACAGGGTCGAACACTGAAGCTTTCTTT | CASSLLWVTGTGSNTEAFF
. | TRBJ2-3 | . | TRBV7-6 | TGTGCCAGCAGTCCGACTATAGACACAGATACGCAGTATTTT | CASSPTIDTDTQYF
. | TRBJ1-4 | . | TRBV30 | TGTGCCTCCTCACAGTTCGAAAATGAAAAACTGTTTTTT | CASSQFENEKLFF
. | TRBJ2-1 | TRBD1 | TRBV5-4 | TGTGCCAGCAGCCCGGGACAGGGATACAATGAGCAGTTCTTC | CASSPGQGYNEQFF
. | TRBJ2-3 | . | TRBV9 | TGTGCCAGCAGCGCGGGGGGCGCAGATACGCAGTATTTT | CASSAGGADTQYF
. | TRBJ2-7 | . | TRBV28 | TGTGCCAGCAGTCCTCTTCGCGCCGAGCAGTACTTC | CASSPLRAEQYF
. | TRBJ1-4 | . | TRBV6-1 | TGTGCCAGCAGTGAATCGAGGGGGTTTAATGAAAAACTGTTTTTT | CASSESRGFNEKLFF
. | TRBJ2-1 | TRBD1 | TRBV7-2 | TGTGCCAGCAGCCCCGGACAGGGGATATACAATGAGCAGTTCTTC | CASSPGQGIYNEQFF
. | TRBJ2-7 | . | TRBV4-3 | TGCGCCAGCAGCCAAGGAGGCGGGGGCATCGGCGAGCAGTACTTC | CASSQGGGGIGEQYF
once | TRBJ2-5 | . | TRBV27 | TGTGCCAGCAGGAAGCAGAGCATGGGGACCCAGTACTTC | CASRKQSMGTQYF
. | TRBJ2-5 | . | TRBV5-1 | TGCGCCAGCAGCTTGGGGAGGGGCGAGGAGACCCAGTACTTC | CASSLGRGEETQYF
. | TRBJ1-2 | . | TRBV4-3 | TGCGCCAGCAAAGTCAGCCAAGGCGGAAACTATGGCTACACCTTC | CASKVSQGGNYGYTF
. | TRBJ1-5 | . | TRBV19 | TGTGCCAGTACGGGATACAATCAGCCCCAGCATTTT | CASTGYNQPQHF
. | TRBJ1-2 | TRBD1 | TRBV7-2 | TGTGCCAGCAGCTTAATGGGAACAGGGGCTGGTTATGGCTACACCTTC | CASSLMGTGAGYGYTF
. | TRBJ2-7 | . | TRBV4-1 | TGCGCCAGCAGCCAAGACCGCTACGAGCAGTACTTC | CASSQDRYEQYF
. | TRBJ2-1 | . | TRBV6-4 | TGTGCCACTTCGGTCCGCGGCGGAGCGTGGGGGGACTACAATGAGCAGTTCTTC | CATSVRGGAWGDYNEQFF
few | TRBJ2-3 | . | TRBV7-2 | TGTGCCAGCAGCTTACTCGGCTCGACCACAGATACGCAGTATTTT | CASSLLGSTTDTQYF
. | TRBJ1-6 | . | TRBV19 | TGTGCCATATCCAAAAGGACAGCTGCGGATTCACCCCTCCACTTT | CAISKRTAADSPLHF
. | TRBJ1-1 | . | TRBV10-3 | TGTGCCATCAGTGAGTCCGGACAGAACACTGAAGCTTTCTTT | CAISESGQNTEAFF
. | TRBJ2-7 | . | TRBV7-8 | TGTGCCAGCAGCCTCTACTACGAGCAGTACTTC | CASSLYYEQYF
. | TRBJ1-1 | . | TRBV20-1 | TGCAGTCCAAACACTGAAGCTTTCTTT | CSPNTEAFF
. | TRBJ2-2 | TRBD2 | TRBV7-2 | TGTGCCAGCAGCTTAACGGGAGGGCCCTTACCCACCGGGGAGCTGTTTTTT | CASSLTGGPLPTGELFF
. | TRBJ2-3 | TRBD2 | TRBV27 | TGTGCCAGCAGTTTACGAGCGGGAGGGTGGGTTCCAGGCACAGATACGCAGTATTTT | CASSLRAGGWVPGTDTQYF
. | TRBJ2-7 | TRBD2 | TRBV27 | TGTGCCAGCAAATGGCGGCTAGCGGTCCGCTACGAGCAGTACTTC | CASKWRLAVRYEQYF
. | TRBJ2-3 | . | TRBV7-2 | TGTGCCAGCAGCTTAGGTCAGAAGTGGACAGATACGCAGTATTTT | CASSLGQKWTDTQYF
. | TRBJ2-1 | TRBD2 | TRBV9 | TGTGCCAGCGCGGTCGGGGCCGGGGGGAATGAGCAGTTCTTC | CASAVGAGGNEQFF
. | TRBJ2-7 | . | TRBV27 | TGTGCCAGCACCCCCCGCAGCCAAGCTTACGAGCAGTACTTC | CASTPRSQAYEQYF
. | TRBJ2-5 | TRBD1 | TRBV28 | TGTGCCAGCAATTTACTACAGGGGAAGGAGACCCAGTACTTC | CASNLLQGKETQYF
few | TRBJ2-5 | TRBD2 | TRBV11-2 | TGTGCCAGCAGCTTAGCCGTCCTAGCGGAAACCCAGTACTTC | CASSLAVLAETQYF
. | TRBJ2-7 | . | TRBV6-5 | TGTGCCAGCAGAAGAGGGGATCGCGAGCAGTACTTC | CASRRGDREQYF
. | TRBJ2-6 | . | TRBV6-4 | TGTGCCAGCAGGCCCGAAGGGGGCTCTGGGGCCAACGTCCTGACTTTC | CASRPEGGSGANVLTF